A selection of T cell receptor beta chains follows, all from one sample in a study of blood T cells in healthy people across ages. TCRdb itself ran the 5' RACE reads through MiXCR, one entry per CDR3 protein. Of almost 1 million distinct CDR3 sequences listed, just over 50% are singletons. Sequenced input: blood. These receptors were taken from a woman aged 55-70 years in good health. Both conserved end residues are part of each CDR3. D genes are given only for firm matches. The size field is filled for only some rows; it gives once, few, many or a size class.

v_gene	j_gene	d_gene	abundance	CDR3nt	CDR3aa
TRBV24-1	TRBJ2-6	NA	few	TGTGCCACCAAGCGGCAGCCTGGGGCCAACGTCCTGACTTTC	CATKRQPGANVLTF
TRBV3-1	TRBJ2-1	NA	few	TGTGCCAGCAGCCTATCCCAGGGTTTAGGTTCCTACAATGAGCAGTTCTTC	CASSLSQGLGSYNEQFF
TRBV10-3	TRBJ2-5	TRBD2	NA	TGTGCCACCCAAAACACGGGGGGACTCGGAGAGACCCAGTACTTC	CATQNTGGLGETQYF
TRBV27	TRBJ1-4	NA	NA	TGTGCCAGCAGTTTATCTGGGCAGGGGCGGAAACTGTTTTTT	CASSLSGQGRKLFF
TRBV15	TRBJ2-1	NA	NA	TGTGCCACCAGCAGAGGCCCCGGGTATGAGCAGTTCTTC	CATSRGPGYEQFF
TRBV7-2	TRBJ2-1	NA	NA	TGTGCCAGCAGCTCGAAGGGCGGCTACAATGAGCAGTTCTTC	CASSSKGGYNEQFF
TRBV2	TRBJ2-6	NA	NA	TGTGCCAGCAGTAAGCGAGGGGCGGCCAACGTCCTGACTTTC	CASSKRGAANVLTF
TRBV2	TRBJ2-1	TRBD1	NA	TGTGCCAGCTCGGGACAGTACAATGAGCAGTTCTTC	CASSGQYNEQFF
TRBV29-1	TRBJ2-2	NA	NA	TGCAGCGTCGGGAAAACCGGGGAGCTGTTTTTT	CSVGKTGELFF
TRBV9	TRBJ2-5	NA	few	TGTGCCAGCAGCGTCGCTTACGGGGGTCGAGAGACCCAGTACTTC	CASSVAYGGRETQYF
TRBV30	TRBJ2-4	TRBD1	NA	TGTGCCTGGAGTACAGGGGGAAACATTCAGTACTTC	CAWSTGGNIQYF
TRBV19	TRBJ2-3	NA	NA	TGTGCCAGTAACAGCGGTGGGTACACAGATACGCAGTATTTT	CASNSGGYTDTQYF
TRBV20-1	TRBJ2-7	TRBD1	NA	TGCAGTGCTAAAAAGGGGGCCATCCATTACGAGCAGTACTTC	CSAKKGAIHYEQYF
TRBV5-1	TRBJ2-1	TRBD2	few	TGCGCCAGCAGCGGTTCCGGGACTAGCGGGGCCTACAATGAGCAGTTCTTC	CASSGSGTSGAYNEQFF
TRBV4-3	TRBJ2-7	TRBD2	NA	TGCGCCAGCAGCCAAGATCGGACTAGCGGGGCCTACAATGAGCAGTACTTC	CASSQDRTSGAYNEQYF
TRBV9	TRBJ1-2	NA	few	TGTGCCAGCAGCCTTACAGGGTACTATGGCTACACCTTC	CASSLTGYYGYTF
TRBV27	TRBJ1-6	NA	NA	TGTGCCAGCAAGTCGGGGGGCTTACCCCTCCACTTT	CASKSGGLPLHF
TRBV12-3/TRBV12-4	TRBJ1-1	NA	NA	TGTGCCAGCAGGGGGGAGGGGGAAATGAACACTGAAGCTTTCTTT	CASRGEGEMNTEAFF
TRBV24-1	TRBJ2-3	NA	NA	TGTGCCACCAGTGAGGCGTATAGGGATACGCAGTATTTT	CATSEAYRDTQYF
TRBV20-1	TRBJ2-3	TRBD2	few	TGCAGTGCGCCTTTACTAGCGGGAAGGGGAGATACGCAGTATTTT	CSAPLLAGRGDTQYF
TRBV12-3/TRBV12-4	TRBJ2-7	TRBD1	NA	TGTGCCTGCAGTTCCCGGACAGGGGGCTACGAGCAGTACTTC	CACSSRTGGYEQYF
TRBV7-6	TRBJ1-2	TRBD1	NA	TGTGCCAGCAGCGATCTCCGGGACAGGGTTGCAGGCTACACCTTC	CASSDLRDRVAGYTF
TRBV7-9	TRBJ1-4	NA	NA	TGTGCCAGCAGCTCCAGATCGTCAGGGAAGGAAAAACTGTTTTTT	CASSSRSSGKEKLFF
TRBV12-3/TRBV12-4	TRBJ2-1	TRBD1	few	TGTGCCAGCAACCCGGACAGGGGGTGGTACAATGAGCAGTTCTTC	CASNPDRGWYNEQFF
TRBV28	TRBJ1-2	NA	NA	TGTGCCAGCAGTTTCCCTCCAGGGGCTGGCTATGGCTACACCTTC	CASSFPPGAGYGYTF
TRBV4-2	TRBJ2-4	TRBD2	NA	TGTGCCAGCAGCCAACAGGGGCTAGCGGGACCCTCCTTAGCCAAAAACATTCAGTACTTC	CASSQQGLAGPSLAKNIQYF
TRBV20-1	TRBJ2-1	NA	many	TGCAGTGCACTAAGTAATGAGCAGTTCTTC	CSALSNEQFF
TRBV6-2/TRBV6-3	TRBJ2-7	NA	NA	TGTGCCAGCACCACGATAGAAAACTACGAGCAGTACTTC	CASTTIENYEQYF
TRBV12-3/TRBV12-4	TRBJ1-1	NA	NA	TGTGCCAGCAGTTTGGGAGGGCCCCACACTGAAGCTTTCTTT	CASSLGGPHTEAFF
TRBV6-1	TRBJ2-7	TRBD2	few	TGTGCCAGCACGGGAGGGAGCTACGAGCAGTACTTC	CASTGGSYEQYF
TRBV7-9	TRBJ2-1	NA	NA	TGTGCCAGCAGATATAAAGTGACCAATGCCTACAATGAGCAGTTCTTC	CASRYKVTNAYNEQFF
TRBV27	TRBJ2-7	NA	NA	TGTGCCGCCCGGGGACACCGGAAGGGCTCCTACGAGCAGTACTTC	CAARGHRKGSYEQYF
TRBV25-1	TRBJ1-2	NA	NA	TGTGCCAGCAGTGAAGTCCCAGGGACGGTATATGGCTACACCTTC	CASSEVPGTVYGYTF
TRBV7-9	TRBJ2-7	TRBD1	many	TGTGCCAGCAGCCACCGGGACAGGACTTACGAGCAGTACTTC	CASSHRDRTYEQYF
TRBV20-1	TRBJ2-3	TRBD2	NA	TGCAGTGCGCACGCCGCGGGACTAGGGTTTCCAGATACGCAGTATTTT	CSAHAAGLGFPDTQYF
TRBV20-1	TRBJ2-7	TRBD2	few	TGCAGTGCTAGAGGAACCGGGACTAGTCGCTACGAGCAGTACTTC	CSARGTGTSRYEQYF
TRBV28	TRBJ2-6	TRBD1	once	TGTGCCAGCAGTTCTGCCAGGGGGATAGCTGGGGCCAACGTCCTGACTTTC	CASSSARGIAGANVLTF
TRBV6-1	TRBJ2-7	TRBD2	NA	TGTGCCACCTTAGCGGGCCTCTCCTACGAGCAGTACTTC	CATLAGLSYEQYF